This T cell receptor beta chain was documented in a study of blood T cell repertoires in COVID-19. Data came from immunoSEQ multiplex PCR; TCRdb stores just in-frame clones and leaves some out. The sample consists of about 190,000 clones, approximately 84% of them appearing once. The CDR3 runs to 15 residues. The V end was cut by 2 bases, the J end by 2 bases, with 10 bases between. Per germline, CDR1 LGHDT and CDR2 YNNKEL (reference sequence). The material sequenced was PBMCs or T cells enriched from blood (not recorded which). The chain uses TRBV3-1 (or the pseudogene TRBV3-2) and TRBJ2-1; D possibly corresponds to TRBD2 (6 bases). The TCR comes from a woman aged 25 to 45 who had recovered from COVID-19. The CDR3 region is CASSQRGNPYNEQFF. CDR3 DNA sequence: TGTGCCAGCAGCCAACGGGGGAATCCCTACAATGAGCAGTTCTTC.